A single sample gave rise to the 10 T cell receptor beta chains below, sequenced in a study of blood T cell repertoires in COVID-19. Clones were read by immunoSEQ multiplex PCR, and TCRdb kept only the in-frame ones, dropping some. The sample includes approximately 290,000 clones, roughly 90% seen only once; the top ten take around 1.1%. The sample comprised PBMCs or T cells enriched from blood (not recorded which). Receptors were obtained from a woman aged 30 to 39 who had recovered from COVID-19.

V usage is TRBV5-4 and J usage is TRBJ2-3; D is unclear. V dropped 0 bases and J dropped 1 base, with 6 bases sitting between them. The germline V gene has CDR1 SGHNT and CDR2 YYREEE (reference sequence). The CDR3 loop spans 14 amino acids. The CDR3 sequence is CASSLGRGTDTQYF. Written as DNA, the CDR3 is TGTGCCAGCAGCTTGGGCCGGGGCACAGATACGCAGTATTTT.

V gene TRBV7-8 combines with J gene TRBJ2-1; the D gene is possibly TRBD1 (6 bases). The CDR3 is made up of 16 amino acids. The germline gives CDR1 SGHVS, CDR2 FQNEAQ. The ends were cut back, 0 bases at V and 0 bases at J, with 9 bases in the middle. Here the CDR3 reads CASSLADRPSYNEQFF. CDR3 nucleotide sequence: TGTGCCAGCAGCTTAGCCGACAGGCCCTCCTACAATGAGCAGTTCTTC.

At least ten counts were recorded for this clone. This chain joins TRBV29-1 and TRBJ2-1, with D uncertain. CDR3 length: 12 residues. Germline CDR1 is SQVTM and CDR2 is ANQGSEA. V lost 4 bases and J 10 bases, leaving 14 bases between the germline ends. The CDR3 spells CSVGGLRREQFF. CDR3 DNA sequence: TGCAGCGTTGGAGGTCTGAGACGGGAGCAGTTCTTC.

The chain employs TRBV9 and TRBJ1-2, with D unclear. The V and J ends lost 7 bases and 2 bases respectively, with 6 bases between them. CDR1 is SGDLS and CDR2 is YYNGEE in the germline V gene. The CDR3 is 11 amino acids. The DNA for the CDR3 is TGTGCCAGCGGGCTAAACTATGGCTACACCTTC. As protein: CASGLNYGYTF.

The chain employs TRBV29-1 and TRBJ1-4; D unclear. Germline-derived CDR1 and CDR2 are SQVTM and ANQGSEA. The CDR3 runs 12 residues. In DNA, the CDR3 is TGCGACACACAGTATTGGGATGAAAAACTGTTTTTT. Encoded protein: CDTQYWDEKLFF.

The chain combines TRBV2 with TRBJ1-2; D is perhaps TRBD1 (6 bases). The CDR3 runs 13 residues. Germline CDR1 is SNHLY and CDR2 is FYNNEI. The V end was cut by 6 bases, the J end by 7 bases, with 15 bases between. CDR3 DNA sequence: TGTGCCAGCAGCGACAGGCTAACAGGTGGCTACACCTTC. Amino acids: CASSDRLTGGYTF.

This clone was counted only a few times. The same CDR3 can be traced to other DNA sequences in this sample. This chain uses TRBV28 with TRBJ1-2; tentatively, D is TRBD1 (5 bases). The CDR3 is 13 amino acids. The V and J ends lost 2 bases and 2 bases respectively, with 6 bases between them. Per the germline V gene, CDR1 is MDHEN and CDR2 is SYDVKM. DNA of the CDR3: TGTGCCAGCAGTTTACCAGGGAACTATGGCTACACCTTC. This translates into CASSLPGNYGYTF.

The chain recombines TRBV10-1 with TRBJ2-4; 7 bases map to TRBD2. After removal of 4 bases from V and 2 bases from J, the junction contained 17 bases not matched to a gene. Germline V gene sequence: CDR1 WNHNN, CDR2 SYGVQD (reference sequence). The CDR3 covers 19 residues. In DNA form, the CDR3 reads TGCGCCAGCAGTGTCACGGGCGGGAGCACTGCGGAGACCAAAAACATTCAGTACTTC. It codes for CASSVTGGSTAETKNIQYF.

V gene TRBV28 combines with J gene TRBJ2-1; D perhaps matches TRBD2 (6 bases). The germline gives CDR1 MDHEN, CDR2 SYDVKM. The CDR3 is 16 amino acids. Trimming cost V 6 bases and J 5 bases, with 20 bases left between them. CDR3 in DNA: TGTGCCAGCAGAGGAGTCGGTCGTAGCGGAAACAATGAGCAGTTCTTC. It is translated as CASRGVGRSGNNEQFF.

The chain carries TRBV30 and TRBJ2-7; 7 nucleotides agree with TRBD2. CDR1 and CDR2 (germline): GTSNPN, SVGIG (reference sequence). The CDR3 loop spans 14 amino acids. Trimming removed 3 bases from V and 6 bases from J; junction bases left unmatched: 11. CDR3 residues: CAWRIRGGNGEQYF. The DNA for the CDR3 is TGTGCCTGGAGAATCCGGGGAGGGAACGGCGAGCAGTACTTC.